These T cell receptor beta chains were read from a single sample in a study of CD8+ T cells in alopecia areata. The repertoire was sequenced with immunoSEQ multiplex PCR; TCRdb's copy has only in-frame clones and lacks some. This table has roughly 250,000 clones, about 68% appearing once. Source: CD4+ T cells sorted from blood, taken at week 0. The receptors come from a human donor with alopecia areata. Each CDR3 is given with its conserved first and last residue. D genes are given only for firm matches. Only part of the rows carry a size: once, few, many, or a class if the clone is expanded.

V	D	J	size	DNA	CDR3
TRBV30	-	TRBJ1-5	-	TGTGCCTGGAGTGTACTGGGCCGCAATCAGCCCCAGCATTTT	CAWSVLGRNQPQHF
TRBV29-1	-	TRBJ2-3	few	TGCAGCGTTGAAGATCTTCCGACGCAGTATTTT	CSVEDLPTQYF
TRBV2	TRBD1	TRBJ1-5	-	TGTGCCAGCAGTGGCCAATGGGACAGGGGGGACAATCAGCCCCAGCATTTT	CASSGQWDRGDNQPQHF
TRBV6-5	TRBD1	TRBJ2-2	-	TGTGCCAGCAGGAGGGACAGGGTGAACACCGGGGAGCTGTTTTTT	CASRRDRVNTGELFF
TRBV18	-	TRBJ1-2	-	TGTGCCAGCTCACCCGGACAGAGGAACTATGGCTACACCTTC	CASSPGQRNYGYTF
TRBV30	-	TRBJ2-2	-	TGTGCCTGTCCCGACAGGGAGGGCACCGGGGAGCTGTTTTTT	CACPDREGTGELFF
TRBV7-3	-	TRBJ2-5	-	TGTGCCAGCAGCTCGCACCTGGGGGAGACCCAGTACTTC	CASSSHLGETQYF
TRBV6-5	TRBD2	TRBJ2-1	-	TGTGCCAGCAGTTACTTCCCAGCGGGGGGGATGAATGAGCAGTTCTTC	CASSYFPAGGMNEQFF
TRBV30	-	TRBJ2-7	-	TGTGCCTGGAGCAGGGACACGGGGACGGACGAGCAGTACTTC	CAWSRDTGTDEQYF
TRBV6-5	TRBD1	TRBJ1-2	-	TGTGCCAGCAGCCCCGACAGGGGGACTGGCTACACCTTC	CASSPDRGTGYTF
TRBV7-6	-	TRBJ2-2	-	TGTGCCAGCAGCTTAGATGCGGCCCGGCACACCGGGGAGCTGTTTTTT	CASSLDAARHTGELFF
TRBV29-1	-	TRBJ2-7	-	TGCAGCGTAGCTGCTAGCGCGAGCTCCTACGAGCAGTACTTC	CSVAASASSYEQYF
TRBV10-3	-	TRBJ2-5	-	TGTGCCATCAGTGAGTCGAGGGAGACCCAGTACTTC	CAISESRETQYF
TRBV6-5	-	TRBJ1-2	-	TGTGCCAGCAGTATAGGGGCCTCGGGGATCTATGGCTACACCTTC	CASSIGASGIYGYTF
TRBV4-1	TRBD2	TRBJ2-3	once	TGCGCCAGCAGCCCGCCGGGGGGGAGCACAGATACGCAGTATTTT	CASSPPGGSTDTQYF
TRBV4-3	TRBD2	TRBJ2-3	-	TGCGCCAGCAGCCTCTCTAGCGGGGCCACAGATACGCAGTATTTT	CASSLSSGATDTQYF
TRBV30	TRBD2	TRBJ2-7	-	TGTGCCTGGAGTGGCGGGGGGAGCTCCTACGAGCAGTACTTC	CAWSGGGSSYEQYF
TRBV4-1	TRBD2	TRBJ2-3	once	TGCGCCAGCAGCCAAGACCCTAGCGGGGCGGCATCAGATACGCAGTATTTT	CASSQDPSGAASDTQYF
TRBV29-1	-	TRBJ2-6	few	TGCAGCGTCGTCTTTACGTGGGGGAGCTCTGGGGCCAACGTCCTGACTTTC	CSVVFTWGSSGANVLTF
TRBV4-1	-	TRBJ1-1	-	TGCGCCAGCAGCCAATGGGGACCATCTAGTGAAGCTTTCTTT	CASSQWGPSSEAFF